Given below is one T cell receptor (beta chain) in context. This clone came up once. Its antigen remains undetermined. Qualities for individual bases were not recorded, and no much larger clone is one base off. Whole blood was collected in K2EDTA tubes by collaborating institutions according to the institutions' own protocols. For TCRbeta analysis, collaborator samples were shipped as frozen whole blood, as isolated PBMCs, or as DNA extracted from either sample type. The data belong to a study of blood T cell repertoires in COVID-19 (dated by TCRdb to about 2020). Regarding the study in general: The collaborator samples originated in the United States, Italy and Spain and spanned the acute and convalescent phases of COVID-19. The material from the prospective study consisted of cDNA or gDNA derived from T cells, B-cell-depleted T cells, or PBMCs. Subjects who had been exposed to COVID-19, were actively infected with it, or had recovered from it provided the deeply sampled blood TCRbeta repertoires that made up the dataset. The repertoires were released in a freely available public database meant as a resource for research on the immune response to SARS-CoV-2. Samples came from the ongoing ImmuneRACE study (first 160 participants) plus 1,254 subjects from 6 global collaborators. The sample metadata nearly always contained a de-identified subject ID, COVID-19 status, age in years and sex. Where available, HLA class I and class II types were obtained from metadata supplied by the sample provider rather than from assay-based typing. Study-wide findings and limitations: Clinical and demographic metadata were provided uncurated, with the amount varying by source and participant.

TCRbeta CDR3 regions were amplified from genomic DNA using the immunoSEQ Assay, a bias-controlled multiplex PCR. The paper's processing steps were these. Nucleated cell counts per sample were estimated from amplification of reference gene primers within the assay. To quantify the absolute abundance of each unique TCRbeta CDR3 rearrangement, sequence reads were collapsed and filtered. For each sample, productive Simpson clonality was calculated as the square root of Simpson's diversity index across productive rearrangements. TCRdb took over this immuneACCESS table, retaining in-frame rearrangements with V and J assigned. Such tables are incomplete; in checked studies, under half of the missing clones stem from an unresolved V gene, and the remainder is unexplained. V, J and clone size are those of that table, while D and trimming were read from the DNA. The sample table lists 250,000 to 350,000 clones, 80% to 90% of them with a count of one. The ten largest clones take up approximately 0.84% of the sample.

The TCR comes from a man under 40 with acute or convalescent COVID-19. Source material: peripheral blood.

The CDR3 sequence is CASSYSRYSYNSPLHF. The bases read TGTGCCAGCAGTTACTCGCGATACTCCTATAATTCACCCCTCCACTTT. The V and J genes are TRBV6-5 and TRBJ1-6; there is no confident call for the D gene. CDR1 and CDR2, looked up from the germline V gene, are MNHEY and SVGAGI. Between the V and J ends, shortened by 0 bases and 0 bases respectively, the junction contains 6 bases. Reading from cysteine to phenylalanine, the CDR3 counts 16 amino acids. Only the CDR3 part of the read is kept: 48 bases, read in frame from the first base.